This TCR beta chain was found in a study of CD8+ T cells in alopecia areata. Treatment indicated: oral pan-JAK inhibitor, 5-10 mg twice daily. Extraction of RNA preceded its reverse transcription into cDNA, which served as the sequencing template. The table came from immunoSEQ multiplex PCR; TCRdb's copy has only in-frame clones and leaves some out. The sample includes approximately 100,000 clones, just over 85% of them seen just once. Trimming shortened V by 5 bases and J by 5 bases, and 15 bases separated the two germline ends. Germline assignment: CDR1 MNHEY and CDR2 SMNVEV (reference sequence). This CDR3 has 15 residues.

This chain connects TRBV27 to TRBJ2-2; D is uncertain. The receptor's source is a human donor with alopecia areata. The specimen was CD8+ T cells sorted from blood, collected between weeks 30 and 35, from a patient treated with tofacitinib. DNA of the CDR3: TGTGCCAGCAGTCTTGTTACACTCGGGACCGGGGAGCTGTTTTTT. This encodes CASSLVTLGTGELFF.